This T cell receptor (beta chain) was sequenced in a study of control samples from healthy donors and cancer patients. The table came from immunoSEQ multiplex PCR; TCRdb's copy has only in-frame clones and leaves some out. The sample yields 150,000 or so clones, around 88% seen once. V dropped 5 bases and J dropped 5 bases, with 15 bases sitting between them. The CDR3 length is 14 residues. CDR1 is MDHEN, CDR2 SYDVKM, per germline. This clonotype was obtained from a man in his late teens or twenties in good health. V gene TRBV28 combines with J gene TRBJ2-5, with D tentatively TRBD2 (6 bases). Material for sequencing was blood. CDR3 coding DNA: TGTGCCAGCAGTCCCCAGACTAGTTCGGAGACCCAGTACTTC. Amino acid sequence: CASSPQTSSETQYF. Using reference TRBV28 and TRBJ2-5 for the parts outside the CDR3, the full variable domain is DVKVTQSSRYLVKRTGEKVFLECVQDMDHENMFWYRQDPGLGLRLIYFSYDVKMKEKGDIPEGYSVSREKKERFSLILESASTNQTSMYLCASSPQTSSETQYFGPGTRLLVL.